This T cell receptor (beta chain) originates from a study of CXCR3-negative and CXCR3-positive naive CD8 T cells. Study-level background: Sequencing yielded approximately 130 million TRB reads, roughly 1.5 +/- 0.3 million per library. Study-wide results and caveats: CXCR3-positive naive cells carried more hydrophobic TRB CDR3s than CXCR3-negative naive cells did.

As for this clonotype: Its cognate antigen is unknown.

CDR3 size: 12 residues. Germline V gene data show CDR1 as SGHVS and CDR2 as FNYEAQ. Via 5' RACE with UMI labels, TRB cDNA libraries were prepared. From the 5' RACE reads, TCRdb lists one entry per CDR3 protein and no DNA. This repertoire includes under 150,000 distinct CDR3 sequences. The TCR originated in a human donor in good health. Some clones in this sample may be carry-over from other donors' samples. The chain couples TRBV7-6 to TRBJ1-1. The sample was naive CXCR3+ CD8+ T cells from blood. Subset specified: CD45RO-CCR7+CD27+CD95- naive CD8+ T cells expressing CXCR3 (TNR3+). The CDR3 sequence is CASSLFFTEAFF.